This TCR beta chain comes out of a study of shared clonotypes between healthy human individuals. Germline-derived CDR1 and CDR2 are SNHLY and FYNNEI. CDR3 length equals 17 residues. V was trimmed by 2 bases and J by 7 bases, leaving 20 bases between them. It was at deep level that the assay was run. Repertoires were generated with immunoSEQ multiplex PCR, while TCRdb's copy carries only in-frame clones and drops some. Here the sample spans hundreds of thousands of clones, around 93% being singletons. CD8 cells regarded as naive lacked CD45RO, were positively chosen for CCR7, and omitted terminally differentiated effector memory CD45RA+ cells.

The origin of this receptor is a man between 25 and 39 years old in good health. Sequences were obtained from naive CD8+ T cells sorted from blood. The rearrangement joins TRBV2 to TRBJ2-2; D possibly corresponds to TRBD1 (7 bases). The CDR3 here is CASSEQGGHPRGGELFF. CDR3 coding DNA: TGTGCCAGCAGTGAACAGGGGGGCCACCCCCGTGGCGGGGAGCTGTTTTTT.